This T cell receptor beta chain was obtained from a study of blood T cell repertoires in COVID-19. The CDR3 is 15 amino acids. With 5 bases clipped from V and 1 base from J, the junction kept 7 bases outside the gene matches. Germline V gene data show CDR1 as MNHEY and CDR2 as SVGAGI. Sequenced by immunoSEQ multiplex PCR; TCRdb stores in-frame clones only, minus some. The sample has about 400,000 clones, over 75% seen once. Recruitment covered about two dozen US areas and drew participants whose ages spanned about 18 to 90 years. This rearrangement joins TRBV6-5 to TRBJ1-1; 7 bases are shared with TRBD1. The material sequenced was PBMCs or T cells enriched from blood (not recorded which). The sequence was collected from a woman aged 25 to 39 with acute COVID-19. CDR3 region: CASSPRQGANTEAFF. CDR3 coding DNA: TGTGCCAGCAGTCCCCGACAGGGTGCGAACACTGAAGCTTTCTTT.